This T cell receptor beta chain is from a study of lymphopenia after photon versus proton radiotherapy. Study-level findings and limits: Photon-treated patients lost naive T cells and TCR diversity; proton-treated stayed stable. Post-nadir TCR diversity decline inversely tracked overall survival among those who died. Only patients who died were analyzed for survival; proton advantage is unproven.

Regarding this clone: Antigen unknown.

This CDR3 comprises 14 residues. Germline values: CDR1 SEHNR, CDR2 FQNEAQ (reference sequence). The V end lost 1 base, the J end lost 6 bases, and 12 bases lay between the germline ends. Using immunoSEQ multiplex PCR, the repertoire was profiled, and TCRdb retains in-frame clones only, with some absent. The sample records tens of thousands of clones, approximately 90% being singletons. The source was peripheral blood, collected from a patient treated with proton-based radiotherapy. The TCR originated in an elderly man with esophageal cancer. V is TRBV7-9 and J is TRBJ1-1; the D gene is possibly TRBD1 (5 bases). In nucleotides, the CDR3 is TGTGCCAGCAGCTTAGTATTTTCAGGGTCTGAAGCTTTCTTT. This translates into CASSLVFSGSEAFF. Based on the CDR3 plus reference TRBV7-9 and TRBJ1-1, the full variable domain is DTGVSQNPRHKITKRGQNVTFRCDPISEHNRLYWYRQTLGQGPEFLTYFQNEAQLEKSRLLSDRFSAERPKGSFSTLEIQRTEQGDSAMYLCASSLVFSGSEAFFGQGTRLTVV.